The 26 T cell receptor beta chains below all came from one sample that was sequenced in a study of neoadjuvant anti-PD-1 for oral cavity cancer. The data were produced by immunoSEQ multiplex PCR, yet TCRdb's version contains in-frame clones alone and is incomplete. The table has under 85,000 clones, under 85% seen once; the top ten hold 2.5% to 3.5%. This material consisted of PBMCs, taken before nivolumab (anti-PD-1) treatment. These TCRs come from a person aged 40-85 years with oral cavity squamous cell carcinoma.

This clone turned up a few times. V gene TRBV6-1 combines with J gene TRBJ2-2; TRBD1 agrees at 8 bases. This CDR3 contains 13 residues. V was clipped by 6 bases and J by 7 bases; unmatched bases: 4. Germline V gene lookup returns CDR1 MNHNS and CDR2 SASEGT. Written as DNA, the CDR3 is TGTGCCAGCAGGGGACAGGCGGGCGGGGAGCTGTTTTTT. It translates to CASRGQAGGELFF.

The V call is TRBV2, the J call TRBJ2-5, with 7 nucleotides matching TRBD2. The CDR3 has 13 amino acids. J lost 7 bases, V lost 10 bases, and 12 bases had no gene match. Germline CDR1 reads SNHLY; CDR2 reads FYNNEI. CDR3 residues: CAIPPVSGGTQYF. The CDR3 DNA follows: TGTGCCATTCCCCCAGTCTCGGGGGGGACCCAGTACTTC. The entire variable domain, with the rest obtained from reference TRBV2 and TRBJ2-5, is as follows: EPEVTQTPSHQVTQMGQEVILRCVPISNHLYFYWYRQILGQKVEFLVSFYNNEISEKSEIFDDQFSVERPDGSNFTLKIRSTKLEDSAMYFCAIPPVSGGTQYFGPGTRLLVL.

This rearrangement joins TRBV6-5 to TRBJ1-2; no definite D call. Trimming took 0 bases from V and 7 from J, leaving 15 bases between them. The germline gives CDR1 MNHEY, CDR2 SVGAGI. This CDR3 is built from 15 residues. CDR3 nucleotides: TGTGCCAGCAGTTACTCGACCGGAAGCATGTCTGGCTACACCTTC. It codes for CASSYSTGSMSGYTF.

The chain employs TRBV27 and TRBJ2-5; 9 bases line up with TRBD1. V lost 6 bases to trimming and J lost 4 bases; unmatched junction nucleotides: 6. Germline assignment: CDR1 MNHEY and CDR2 SMNVEV (reference sequence). CDR3 size: 14 residues. As DNA, the CDR3 is TGTGCCAGCAGCCTGGGACAGGGTGGAGAGACCCAGTACTTC. Amino acid sequence: CASSLGQGGETQYF.

The V call is TRBV11-3, the J call TRBJ2-3, with 9 positions matching TRBD2. Per germline, CDR1 SGHNT and CDR2 YENEEA. V dropped 5 bases and J dropped 3; count of bases not matched to a gene: 3. The CDR3 has 14 residues. The CDR3 sequence is CASSASGGTDTQYF. The CDR3 DNA follows: TGTGCCAGCAGCGCCAGCGGGGGGACAGATACGCAGTATTTT.

The V and J genes are TRBV19 and TRBJ1-5; no clear D. V was shortened by 3 bases and J by 6 bases, with 15 bases between the two germline ends. This CDR3 spans 15 amino acids. The germline V gene has CDR1 LNHDA and CDR2 SQIVND (reference sequence). CDR3 nucleotides: TGTGCCAGTAGTATGGGGTATCGGGGTAGTCAGCCCCAGCATTTT. The encoded protein is CASSMGYRGSQPQHF.

The chain combines TRBV11-2 with TRBJ2-5, with D perhaps TRBD2 (6 bases). The V gene's germline CDR1 is SGHAT and CDR2 FQNNGV. The germline V and J ends were trimmed by 4 bases and 3 bases, with 18 bases remaining between them. The CDR3 spans 16 residues. CDR3 DNA sequence: TGTGCCAGCAGCTCCGGGACTCTCGGGAGAAAAGAGACCCAGTACTTC. This translates into CASSSGTLGRKETQYF.

The V and J genes are TRBV11-2 and TRBJ1-4; 9 bases line up with TRBD1. The germline V gene encodes CDR1 SGHAT and CDR2 FQNNGV. This CDR3 spans 16 amino acids. After removal of 4 bases from V and 1 base from J, the junction contained 4 bases not matched to a gene. The CDR3 nucleotides are TGTGCCAGCAGCTCTACAGGGGGCTTAACTAATGAAAAACTGTTTTTT. It specifies CASSSTGGLTNEKLFF. The full variable domain, completed using reference TRBV11-2 and TRBJ1-4, is EAGVAQSPRYKIIEKRQSVAFWCNPISGHATLYWYQQILGQGPKLLIQFQNNGVVDDSQLPKDRFSAERLKGVDSTLKIQPAKLEDSAVYLCASSSTGGLTNEKLFFGSGTQLSVL.

This clone was detected only a few times. The gene calls are TRBV5-4 and TRBJ2-1, with D possibly matching TRBD2 (5 bases). CDR3 length: 15 residues. Trimming stripped 7 bases from V and 4 bases from J, with 18 bases between. Germline loops: CDR1 SGHNT, CDR2 YYREEE (reference sequence). CDR3 sequence: CASGPVGSGYNEQFF. In DNA form, the CDR3 reads TGTGCCAGCGGCCCTGTCGGGTCGGGGTACAATGAGCAGTTCTTC.

This clone has a handful of counts. The chain couples TRBV30 to TRBJ2-1; the D gene could be TRBD1 or TRBD2 (5 bases each). The V gene's germline CDR1 is GTSNPN and CDR2 SVGIG (reference sequence). The CDR3 has 15 amino acids. The V gene lost 2 bases and the J gene lost 9 bases, with 20 bases spanning the gap. The CDR3 loop is CAWSFSLGVGSEQFF. CDR3 in DNA: TGTGCCTGGAGTTTCTCCCTGGGGGTGGGATCTGAGCAGTTCTTC.

V gene TRBV14 combines with J gene TRBJ1-2; 8 positions agree with TRBD1. Per germline, CDR1 SGHDN and CDR2 FVKESK. The CDR3 is 14 residues long. Trimming at V came to 1 base and at J to 4 bases, leaving 2 bases not matched to a gene. The CDR3 region is CASSQAGQVYGYTF. CDR3 sequence (DNA): TGTGCCAGCAGCCAAGCGGGACAGGTCTATGGCTACACCTTC.

V usage is TRBV30 and J usage is TRBJ1-1, with D possibly matching TRBD1 (6 bases). Trimming shortened V by 4 bases and J by 5 bases, and 14 bases separated the two germline ends. Germline V gene sequence: CDR1 GTSNPN, CDR2 SVGIG (reference sequence). The CDR3 covers 13 residues. The CDR3 nucleotides read TGTGCCTGGAACCAGGGGCGCGAGACTGAAGCTTTCTTT. Its translation is CAWNQGRETEAFF.

The chain is built from TRBV7-9 and TRBJ1-5; D perhaps matches TRBD1 (5 bases). Trimming left V 8 bases short and J 3 bases short, with 8 bases between. The CDR3 spans 12 residues. Germline loops: CDR1 SEHNR, CDR2 FQNEAQ (reference sequence). CDR3 loop: CASARDNQPQHF. CDR3 sequence (DNA): TGTGCCAGCGCCAGGGACAATCAGCCCCAGCATTTT.

The chain links TRBV6-1 to TRBJ2-7; perhaps TRBD2 as D (6 bases). This CDR3 spans 14 amino acids. The germline gives CDR1 MNHNS, CDR2 SASEGT. The V gene lost 2 bases and the J gene lost 2 bases, with 10 bases spanning the gap. The CDR3 sequence: CASSESGGPYEQYF. In DNA form, the CDR3 reads TGTGCCAGCAGTGAAAGCGGAGGGCCCTACGAGCAGTACTTC.

The gene calls are TRBV7-9 and TRBJ1-1; D not certain. There are 11 residues in the CDR3. CDR1 and CDR2 (germline): SEHNR, FQNEAQ (reference sequence). Trimming left V 4 bases short and J 7 bases short, with 7 bases between. CDR3 sequence (DNA): TGTGCCAGCAGCTCACAGATTGAAGCTTTCTTT. This encodes CASSSQIEAFF.

J is TRBJ2-2 and V is TRBV11-2, with D unresolved. This CDR3 is built from 11 residues. Per the germline V gene, CDR1 is SGHAT and CDR2 is FQNNGV. Trimming cost V 6 bases and J 5 bases, with 4 bases left between them. The CDR3 nucleotides read TGTGCCAGCAGTAGAACCGGGGAGCTGTTTTTT. It yields the protein CASSRTGELFF. Combining the CDR3 with reference TRBV11-2 and TRBJ2-2 gives the whole variable domain EAGVAQSPRYKIIEKRQSVAFWCNPISGHATLYWYQQILGQGPKLLIQFQNNGVVDDSQLPKDRFSAERLKGVDSTLKIQPAKLEDSAVYLCASSRTGELFFGEGSRLTVL.

The rearrangement joins TRBV10-3 to TRBJ1-1; D is unclear. V lost 5 bases to trimming and J lost 2 bases, with 12 bases between them. The germline gives CDR1 ENHRY, CDR2 SYGVKD. CDR3 length: 14 amino acids. This CDR3 reads CAISNLQTNTEAFF. The CDR3 nucleotides read TGTGCCATCAGTAACCTCCAGACAAACACTGAAGCTTTCTTT.

The chain's CDR3 is CASSLAGGEAYEQYF. DNA of the CDR3: TGTGCCAGCAGCTTAGCGGGCGGGGAGGCCTACGAGCAGTACTTC. The rearrangement links TRBV11-1 to TRBJ2-7; possible D gene TRBD2, 6 bases. From germline, CDR1 is SGHAT and CDR2 FQDESV (reference sequence). The CDR3 spans 15 residues. V gave up 0 bases and J gave up 2 bases, with 11 bases separating them.

V and J are TRBV5-6 and TRBJ1-5; possible D gene TRBD1, 6 bases. Looked up from germline, CDR1 is SGHDT and CDR2 is YYEEEE. V lost 5 bases and J lost 9, with 21 bases in between. The CDR3 covers 15 residues. CDR3: CASSRRGAITGPQHF. CDR3 bases: TGTGCCAGCAGTCGAAGGGGGGCCATCACAGGGCCCCAGCATTTT.

This clone was detected once. V gene TRBV5-4 combines with J gene TRBJ2-6; the D is unclear. Per germline, CDR1 SGHNT and CDR2 YYREEE (reference sequence). The CDR3 length is 13 residues. Trimming removed 3 bases from V and 8 bases from J, with 9 bases in between. CDR3 amino acids: CASSSERSNVLTF. For the CDR3, the DNA is TGTGCCAGCAGCTCTGAGAGGTCCAACGTCCTGACTTTC.

This clone has more than one count but fewer than ten. The rearrangement joins TRBV5-6 to TRBJ2-7; TRBD1 agrees at 8 bases. The germline V gene has CDR1 SGHDT and CDR2 YYEEEE. This CDR3 is 13 amino acids long. J was trimmed by 7 bases and V by 3 bases; bases with no gene match: 6. CDR3 nucleotides: TGTGCCAGCAGCTGGGCAGGGGGCTGGGAGCAGTACTTC. Translating it yields CASSWAGGWEQYF.

This clone has at least ten counts. The chain employs TRBV7-9 and TRBJ2-1, with 9 bases matching TRBD2. Unmatched junction bases numbered 7, after V lost 5 bases and J lost 5 bases. This CDR3 is built from 15 residues. Looked up from germline, CDR1 is SEHNR and CDR2 is FQNEAQ (reference sequence). The CDR3 sequence is CASSLGLAFHNEQFF. The CDR3 coding sequence is TGTGCCAGCAGCCTGGGACTAGCATTTCACAATGAGCAGTTCTTC.

The chain employs TRBV5-4 and TRBJ2-7, with 8 bases lining up with TRBD2. The germline CDR1 and CDR2 sequences are SGHNT and YYREEE (reference sequence). J lost 0 bases, V lost 4 bases, and 6 bases had no gene match. The CDR3 covers 15 residues. CDR3 amino acids: CASSSRTSGSYEQYF. CDR3 in DNA: TGTGCCAGCAGCAGCCGAACTAGCGGCTCCTACGAGCAGTACTTC.

The V and J genes are TRBV6-5 and TRBJ2-7; D is ambiguous. The CDR3 spans 13 residues. Per germline, CDR1 MNHEY and CDR2 SVGAGI. V shed 0 bases and J shed 5 bases, with 8 bases lying between them. The CDR3 spells CASSYSFLDEQYF. In DNA, the CDR3 is TGTGCCAGCAGTTACTCCTTTTTGGACGAGCAGTACTTC.

The V gene is TRBV6-1, the J gene TRBJ2-6; TRBD1 might be the D (5 bases). The CDR3 runs 19 residues. Germline CDR1 reads MNHNS; CDR2 reads SASEGT. The V gene lost 3 bases and the J gene lost 1 base, with 19 bases spanning the gap. CDR3 amino acids: CASSDLPDSASSGANVLTF. The CDR3 nucleotides read TGTGCCAGCAGTGATTTACCCGACAGTGCTTCATCTGGGGCCAACGTCCTGACTTTC.

The chain links TRBV29-1 to TRBJ2-2, with D possibly being TRBD2 (6 bases). Germline CDR1 reads SQVTM; CDR2 reads ANQGSEA. This CDR3 region has 12 residues. V was trimmed by 7 bases and J by 0 bases, leaving 6 bases between them. CDR3 DNA sequence: TGCAGCGGGGGGGCGAACACCGGGGAGCTGTTTTTT. The encoded protein is CSGGANTGELFF.